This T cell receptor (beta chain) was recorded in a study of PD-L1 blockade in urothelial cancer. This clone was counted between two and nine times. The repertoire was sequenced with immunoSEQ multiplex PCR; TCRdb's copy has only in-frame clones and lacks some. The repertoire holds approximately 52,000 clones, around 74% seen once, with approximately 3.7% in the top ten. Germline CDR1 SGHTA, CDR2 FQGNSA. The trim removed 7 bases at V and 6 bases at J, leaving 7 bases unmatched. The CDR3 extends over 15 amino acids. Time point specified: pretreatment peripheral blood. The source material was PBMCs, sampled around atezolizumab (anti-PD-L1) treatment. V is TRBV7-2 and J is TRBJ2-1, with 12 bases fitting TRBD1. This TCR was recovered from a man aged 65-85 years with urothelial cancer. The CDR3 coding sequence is TGTGCCAGCACCTCCCGGGACAGGGGGCGCAATGAGCAGTTCTTC. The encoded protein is CASTSRDRGRNEQFF.